This TCR beta chain was obtained from a study of CD8+ T cells in alopecia areata. Worth noting for this clone: Its antigen is unidentified.

The CDR3 has 16 residues. Trimming shortened V by 0 bases and J by 4 bases, and 15 bases separated the two germline ends. CDR1 is SGHDN, CDR2 FVKESK, per germline. Following RNA extraction, reverse transcription yielded cDNA that acted as the sequencing template. TCRdb keeps only in-frame clones here, not all; method: immunoSEQ multiplex PCR. There are about 150,000 clones in the sample; about 51% occur only once, and roughly 19% lies in the top ten. Regarding the study as a whole: Sequences from scalp samples also cover resident alphabeta T cells of normal skin.

The V and J genes are TRBV14 and TRBJ1-2; D is undetermined. The TCR originated in a human donor with alopecia areata. Sequenced here: CD8+ T cells sorted from blood, sampled at week 0. DNA of the CDR3: TGTGCCAGCAGCCAAGATCGGAAGGGATCGCCCTATGGCTACACCTTC. It yields the protein CASSQDRKGSPYGYTF.